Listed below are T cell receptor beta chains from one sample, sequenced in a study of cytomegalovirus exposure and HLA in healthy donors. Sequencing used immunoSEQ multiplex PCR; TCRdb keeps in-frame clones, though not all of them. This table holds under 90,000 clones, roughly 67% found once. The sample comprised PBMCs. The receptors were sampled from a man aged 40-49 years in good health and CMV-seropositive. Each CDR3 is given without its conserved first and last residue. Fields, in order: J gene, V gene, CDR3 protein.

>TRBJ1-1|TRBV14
ASSLGQVNTEAF
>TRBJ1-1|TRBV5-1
ASSLFGTGEAF
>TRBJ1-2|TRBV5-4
ASSLAGGVNYGYT
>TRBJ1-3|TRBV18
ASAPGTGTGNTIY
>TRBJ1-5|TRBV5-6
ASSLEAGAGNQPQH
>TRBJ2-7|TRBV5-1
ASSLLHNNEQY
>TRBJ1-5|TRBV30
AWSSQGGQPQH
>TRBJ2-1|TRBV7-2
ASSSSHGRANEQF
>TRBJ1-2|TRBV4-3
ASSQWAGNYGYT
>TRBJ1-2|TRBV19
ASTPTIVRNTGGYT
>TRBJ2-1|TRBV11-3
ASSADRASEQF
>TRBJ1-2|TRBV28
ASSSEGHGYT
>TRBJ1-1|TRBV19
ASTPRGLNTEAF
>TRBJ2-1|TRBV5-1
ASSLGPSGSSNEQF
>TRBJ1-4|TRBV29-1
SVGSPGGEKLF
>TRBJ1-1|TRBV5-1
ASSVSQGAASEAF
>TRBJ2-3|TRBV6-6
ASRDTPGQGPDTQY